This TCR beta chain was profiled in a study of cytomegalovirus exposure and HLA in healthy donors. The PCR made use of 60 Vbeta and 13 Jbeta primers. Clones were sequenced by immunoSEQ multiplex PCR, and TCRdb holds only the in-frame ones, with some missing. The data contain approximately 190,000 clones, 65% to 85% of them singletons. Between the trimmed V and J ends, which lost 1 base and 3 bases, there was a span of 6 bases. CDR1 and CDR2 (germline): LGHNA, YSLEER. The CDR3 is 13 amino acids. The rearrangement uses TRBV4-3 and TRBJ1-1; D gene unclear. The sequence was obtained from a man in his fifties in good health and CMV-seronegative. Sequenced: PBMCs. CDR3 in amino acids: CASSQVLYTEAFF. Here the CDR3 DNA reads TGCGCCAGCAGCCAAGTCCTTTACACTGAAGCTTTCTTT.